One T cell receptor beta chain is described in this entry. The antigen is undetermined. The data were taken from a study of cytomegalovirus exposure and HLA in healthy donors. Overall study: Early on, a data release was issued that held 80 million or so unique TCRs from HLA-typed donors.

The germline gives CDR1 SGDLS, CDR2 YYNGEE. CDR3 length: 15 amino acids. Trimming removed 0 bases from V and 0 bases from J, with 7 bases in between. This PCR relied on a set of 60 Vbeta primers and 13 Jbeta primers. Profiling relied on immunoSEQ multiplex PCR, and the TCRdb table lists in-frame clones only, not all of them. Of fewer than 130,000 clones in the sample, approximately 83% were seen once. General study points: Cytomegalovirus status, reportedly, was diagnosed with high specificity and sensitivity by the classifier.

The chain links TRBV9 to TRBJ1-3, with D uncertain. Input material: PBMCs. The sequence came from a man aged 40-50 years in good health and CMV-seronegative. The CDR3 protein is CASSVGADSGNTIYF. CDR3 coding DNA: TGTGCCAGCAGCGTAGGTGCAGACTCTGGAAACACCATATATTTT.